This T cell receptor (beta chain) originates from a study of identical twins. This clonotype appeared a few times. One entry per CDR3 protein results from TCRdb running MiXCR on the 5' RACE reads. The sample has 430,000 or so distinct CDR3 sequences; more than 20% are singletons. Trimming took 5 bases from V and 7 from J, leaving 14 bases between them. This CDR3 comprises 14 residues. Germline V gene lookup returns CDR1 MNHEY and CDR2 SVGEGT. The same sample was also used in a study of T cells expressing NK-cell markers.

J is TRBJ2-2 and V is TRBV6-2 or TRBV6-3; TRBD2 is a possible D gene (5 bases). The sequence came from a woman between 18 and 29 years old in good health. The sample comprised CD4+ T cells sorted from blood. CDR3: CASSLLGKGGELFF. The CDR3 region has the DNA TGTGCCAGCAGTCTACTAGGGAAGGGCGGGGAGCTGTTTTTT.